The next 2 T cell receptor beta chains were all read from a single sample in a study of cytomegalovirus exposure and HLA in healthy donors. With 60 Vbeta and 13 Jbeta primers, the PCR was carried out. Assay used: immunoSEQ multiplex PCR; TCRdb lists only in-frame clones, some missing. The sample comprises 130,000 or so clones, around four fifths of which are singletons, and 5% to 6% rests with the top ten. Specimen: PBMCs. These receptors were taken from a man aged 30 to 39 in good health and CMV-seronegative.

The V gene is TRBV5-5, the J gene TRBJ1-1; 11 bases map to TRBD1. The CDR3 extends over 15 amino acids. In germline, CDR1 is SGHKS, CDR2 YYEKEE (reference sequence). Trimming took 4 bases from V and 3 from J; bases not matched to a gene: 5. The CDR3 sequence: CASSDSGQGDTEAFF. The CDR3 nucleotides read TGTGCCAGCAGCGACTCGGGACAGGGGGACACTGAAGCTTTCTTT. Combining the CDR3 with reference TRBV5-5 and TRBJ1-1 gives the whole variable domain DAGVTQSPTHLIKTRGQQVTLRCSPISGHKSVSWYQQVLGQGPQFIFQYYEKEERGRGNFPDRFSARQFPNYSSELNVNALLLGDSALYLCASSDSGQGDTEAFFGQGTRLTVV.

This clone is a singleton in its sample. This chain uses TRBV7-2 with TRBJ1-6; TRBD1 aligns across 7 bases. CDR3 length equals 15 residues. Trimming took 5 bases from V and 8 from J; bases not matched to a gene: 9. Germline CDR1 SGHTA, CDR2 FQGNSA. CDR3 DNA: TGTGCCAGCAGCCGGGATAGGGGGCAGGATTCACCCCTCCACTTT. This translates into CASSRDRGQDSPLHF.